The entry that follows covers one TCR beta chain sequence. Its target is unknown. The entry originates in a study of CD8 T cells in ankylosing spondylitis. Quantitative 5'-RACE with molecular barcodes was used to make the TCR beta libraries. MiXCR, run by TCRdb on the 5' RACE reads, gives a single entry per CDR3 protein. This sample has approximately 540,000 distinct CDR3 sequences, with roughly 13% found just once. Findings and limits, study-wide: Ankylosing spondylitis blood appeared to carry a characteristic TCR beta motif of roughly eight highly homologous variants.

In germline, CDR1 is SGHKS, CDR2 YYEKEE (reference sequence). This CDR3 has 15 amino acids. V lost 0 bases and J lost 5, with 12 bases in between. This chain links TRBV5-5 with TRBJ2-1; no clear D. Sequencing used blood, either unsorted or a sorted T cell fraction (not recorded which). The receptor comes from a male donor with ankylosing spondylitis. The DNA of the CDR3 is TGTGCCAGCAGCTTGGGCGCTAGGATGGACAATGAGCAGTTCTTC. As protein: CASSLGARMDNEQFF.